The rows below give T cell receptor beta chains drawn from one sample of a study of T cells in Graves' hyperthyroidism and ophthalmopathy. MiXCR, applied by TCRdb to the multiplex PCR reads, yields one record per CDR3 protein. The sample shows some 150,000 distinct CDR3 sequences, 22% of them seen only once. The material sequenced was blood. These receptors were taken from a woman aged 45-60 years with Graves' hyperthyroidism that later progressed to Graves' ophthalmopathy. Both conserved end residues are part of each CDR3. D genes are given only for firm matches. The listing skips clone size in some rows; elsewhere it reads once, few, many or a size class.

D gene	J gene	clone size	CDR3 length	V gene	CDR3 protein	CDR3 DNA
TRBD1	TRBJ1-1	few	14	TRBV6-1	CASRKTGGDTGAFF	TGTGCCAGCCGTAAGACAGGGGGGGACACTGGAGCTTTCTTT
TRBD1	TRBJ2-7	NA	15	TRBV19	CASSDPGQGSYEQYF	TGTGCCAGTAGTGATCCGGGACAGGGGTCCTACGAGCAGTACTTC
NA	TRBJ2-5	few	15	TRBV7-9	CASSSRPPLGETQYF	TGTGCCAGCAGCTCACGGCCCCCCCTGGGGGAGACCCAGTACTTC
TRBD1	TRBJ2-7	many	15	TRBV28	CASSRTGLRAYEQYF	TGTGCCAGCAGTCGGACAGGGCTTAGGGCCTACGAGCAGTACTTC
TRBD2	TRBJ2-2	few	17	TRBV6-6	CASSYGLAGGNTGELFF	TGTGCCAGCAGTTACGGACTAGCGGGAGGGAACACCGGGGAGCTGTTTTTT
NA	TRBJ1-2	NA	15	TRBV28	CASSLYGGQSYGYTF	TGTGCCAGCAGTTTATATGGGGGGCAGAGCTATGGCTACACCTTC
TRBD2	TRBJ2-5	many	16	TRBV24-1	CATSAMTSGVQETQYF	TGTGCCACCAGTGCCATGACTAGCGGGGTCCAAGAGACCCAGTACTTC
NA	TRBJ1-2	many	9	TRBV30	CASFPGYTF	TGTGCCAGTTTCCCCGGCTACACCTTC
NA	TRBJ2-7	few	12	TRBV12-3/TRBV12-4	CASSFGTNEQYF	TGTGCCAGCAGTTTTGGGACAAACGAGCAGTACTTC
NA	TRBJ2-7	many	14	TRBV5-1	CASSLDRNTYEQYF	TGCGCCAGCAGCTTGGACAGGAATACCTACGAGCAGTACTTC
TRBD1	TRBJ1-1	NA	14	TRBV28	CASSHLGQGAKAFF	TGTGCCAGCAGCCACCTCGGACAGGGGGCTAAGGCTTTCTTT
NA	TRBJ2-2	NA	15	TRBV12-3/TRBV12-4	CASSFLARNPGELFF	TGTGCCAGCAGTTTTCTAGCCAGAAACCCCGGGGAGCTGTTTTTT
NA	TRBJ2-1	NA	14	TRBV2	CASSERGVYNEQFF	TGTGCCAGCAGTGAACGGGGAGTATACAATGAGCAGTTCTTC
NA	TRBJ2-5	many	14	TRBV20-1	CSARAGIHQETQYF	TGCAGTGCTAGAGCGGGGATTCATCAAGAGACCCAGTACTTC
TRBD1	TRBJ1-1	NA	14	TRBV29-1	CSVDKTGGNTEAFF	TGCAGCGTAGACAAAACAGGGGGAAACACTGAAGCTTTCTTT
TRBD1	TRBJ1-5	NA	16	TRBV2	CASSGQGIHSNQPQHF	TGTGCCAGCAGTGGACAGGGAATCCATAGCAATCAGCCCCAGCATTTT
NA	TRBJ1-5	few	12	TRBV24-1	CATSVGNQPQHF	TGTGCCACCTCCGTCGGCAATCAGCCCCAGCATTTT
NA	TRBJ2-7	many	14	TRBV28	CASRLGGTTLEQYF	TGTGCCAGCAGGCTAGGGGGTACGACGTTGGAGCAGTACTTC
NA	TRBJ1-1	NA	16	TRBV5-1	CASSLIMDDRNTEAFF	TGCGCCAGCAGCTTGATAATGGACGACAGGAACACTGAAGCTTTCTTT
NA	TRBJ2-2	NA	14	TRBV28	CASREDSFAGELFF	TGTGCCAGCAGAGAGGACTCATTCGCCGGGGAGCTGTTTTTT
NA	TRBJ2-7	NA	12	TRBV6-5	CTSSPSVHEQYF	TGTACCAGCAGTCCCTCGGTCCACGAGCAGTACTTC
NA	TRBJ2-1	few	11	TRBV29-1	CSATKDNEQFF	TGCAGCGCGACGAAGGACAATGAGCAGTTCTTC
NA	TRBJ2-7	NA	15	TRBV2	CASSEGQGYPNEQYF	TGTGCCAGCAGTGAAGGGCAGGGGTACCCCAACGAGCAGTACTTC
NA	TRBJ2-2	few	15	TRBV5-4	CASSWGASGSGELFF	TGTGCCAGCAGCTGGGGGGCCTCAGGGTCAGGGGAGCTGTTTTTT
NA	TRBJ2-7	few	13	TRBV7-9	CASSLVRTYEQYF	TGTGCCAGCAGCTTGGTGCGGACCTACGAGCAGTACTTC
TRBD1	TRBJ1-2	few	16	TRBV6-1	CASSSYRGLFNYGYTF	TGTGCCAGCAGTTCCTACAGGGGTTTATTTAACTATGGCTACACCTTC
NA	TRBJ2-1	many	15	TRBV5-1	CASSWDGSSYNEQFF	TGCGCCAGCAGCTGGGACGGGAGCTCCTACAATGAGCAGTTCTTC
NA	TRBJ2-7	few	13	TRBV28	CASSFKNSYEQYF	TGTGCCAGCAGTTTCAAAAACTCCTACGAGCAGTACTTC
TRBD1	TRBJ2-4	few	15	TRBV18	CASSPPTGGKNIQYF	TGTGCCAGCTCACCACCAACAGGGGGCAAAAACATTCAGTACTTC
NA	TRBJ1-2	NA	15	TRBV5-1	CASSLLAGVTYGYTF	TGCGCCAGCAGCTTGTTAGCAGGGGTCACCTATGGCTACACCTTC
NA	TRBJ2-3	many	15	TRBV28	CASTSLGGVTDTQYF	TGTGCCAGCACCTCCCTGGGGGGAGTCACAGATACGCAGTATTTT
NA	TRBJ2-2	many	13	TRBV2	CASGAERTGELFF	TGTGCCAGCGGGGCGGAGCGCACCGGGGAGCTGTTTTTT
TRBD2	TRBJ2-1	many	18	TRBV11-3	CASSLGLAGGSPGNEQFF	TGTGCCAGCAGCCTGGGACTAGCGGGAGGGTCTCCCGGGAATGAGCAGTTCTTC
NA	TRBJ1-4	few	14	TRBV27	CASSFLGGDEKLFF	TGTGCCAGCAGTTTTCTGGGGGGCGATGAAAAACTGTTTTTT
TRBD2	TRBJ2-1	many	18	TRBV20-1	CSARTSPMGLAGVGEQFF	TGCAGTGCTAGAACGTCCCCAATGGGACTAGCGGGAGTAGGTGAGCAGTTCTTC